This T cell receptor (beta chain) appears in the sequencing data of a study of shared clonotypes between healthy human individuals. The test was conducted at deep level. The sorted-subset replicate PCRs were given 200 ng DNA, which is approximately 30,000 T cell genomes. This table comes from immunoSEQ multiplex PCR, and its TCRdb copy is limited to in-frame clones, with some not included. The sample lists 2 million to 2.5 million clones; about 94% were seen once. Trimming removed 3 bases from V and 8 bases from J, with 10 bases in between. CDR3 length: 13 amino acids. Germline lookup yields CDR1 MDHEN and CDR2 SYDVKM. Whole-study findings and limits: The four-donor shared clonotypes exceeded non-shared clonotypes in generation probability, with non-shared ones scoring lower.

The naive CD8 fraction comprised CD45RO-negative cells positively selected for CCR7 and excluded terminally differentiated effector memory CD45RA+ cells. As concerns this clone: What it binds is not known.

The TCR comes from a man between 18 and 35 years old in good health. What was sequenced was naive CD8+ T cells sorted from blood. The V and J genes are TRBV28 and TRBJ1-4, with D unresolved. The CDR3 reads CASSFRLGEKLFF. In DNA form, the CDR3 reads TGTGCCAGCAGTTTCAGGCTTGGGGAAAAACTGTTTTTT.